These 32 T cell receptor beta chains share one sample of origin, sequenced in a study of shared clonotypes between healthy human individuals. Naive CD8 isolation took CD45RO-negative cells positively selected for CCR7 and excluded terminally differentiated effector memory CD45RA+ cells. TCRdb keeps only in-frame clones here, not all; method: immunoSEQ multiplex PCR. The data hold about 1.9 million clones, with 93% observed a single time. Sequencing used naive CD8+ T cells from PBMCs. The source of these receptors is a man aged 18 to 35 in good health. Some clones in this sample may be carry-over from other donors' samples.

This chain uses TRBV28 with TRBJ1-2; 7 nucleotides match TRBD1. The CDR3 has 14 amino acids. In germline, CDR1 is MDHEN, CDR2 SYDVKM. Trimming removed 8 bases from V and 8 bases from J; junction bases left unmatched: 14. CDR3 loop: CASFRTGVKFGYTF. CDR3 in DNA: TGTGCCAGCTTCCGGACAGGAGTGAAATTCGGCTACACCTTC.

This clone appeared once. The chain links TRBV6-4 to TRBJ2-2; D not certain. Germline V gene lookup returns CDR1 MRHNA and CDR2 SNTAGT. This CDR3 contains 12 residues. Trimming cost V 3 bases and J 5 bases, with 4 bases left between them. The CDR3 region is CASSEVTGELFF. As DNA, the CDR3 is TGTGCCAGCAGTGAGGTTACCGGGGAGCTGTTTTTT.

Concerning this clone: This CDR3 is also generated by other DNA sequences in the sample. The chain uses TRBV10-1 and TRBJ2-1; D may be TRBD1 (6 bases). There are 12 residues in the CDR3. Germline V gives CDR1 WNHNN, CDR2 SYGVQD (reference sequence). Trimming stripped 3 bases from V and 9 bases from J, with 9 bases between. This CDR3 is CASSDRGGEQFF. The CDR3 bases are TGCGCCAGCAGTGATAGAGGGGGTGAGCAGTTCTTC.

CDR3 protein: CASSFSEKSSYEQYF. In nucleotides, the CDR3 is TGTGCCAGCAGCTTTTCGGAGAAAAGCTCCTACGAGCAGTACTTC. The gene calls are TRBV7-9 and TRBJ2-7; D remains ambiguous. The CDR3 runs 15 residues. CDR1 and CDR2 from the germline V gene are SEHNR and FQNEAQ (reference sequence). Trimming pared 3 bases from V and 0 bases from J, leaving 12 bases between.

This rearrangement joins TRBV28 to TRBJ2-7, with 9 positions matching TRBD1. CDR1 MDHEN and CDR2 SYDVKM come from the germline V gene. The CDR3 is 14 residues long. V was clipped by 4 bases and J by 3 bases; unmatched bases: 4. DNA of the CDR3: TGTGCCAGCAGTTGGACAGGGGAAAACTACGAGCAGTACTTC. This translates into CASSWTGENYEQYF.

The chain joins TRBV27 to TRBJ2-7, with unresolved D. Germline V gene sequence: CDR1 MNHEY, CDR2 SMNVEV (reference sequence). Trimming shortened V by 3 bases and J by 2 bases, and 11 bases separated the two germline ends. This CDR3 has 14 amino acids. Here the CDR3 reads CASSFSFTPYEQYF. The CDR3 region has the DNA TGTGCCAGCAGTTTTTCATTTACCCCCTACGAGCAGTACTTC.

This chain connects TRBV21-1 to TRBJ2-2. TRBV21-1 is designated a pseudogene. The CDR3 spans 15 residues. In DNA form, the CDR3 reads TGTGCCAGCATTTCCCCCGGGGCCCAGCCCGGGGAGCTGTTTTTT. This gives the protein CASISPGAQPGELFF.

As to this clone: This CDR3 is also generated by other DNA sequences in the sample. This chain uses TRBV28 with TRBJ1-2; D is unresolved. Germline V gene data show CDR1 as MDHEN and CDR2 as SYDVKM. Trimming removed 3 bases at V and 7 bases at J, with 6 bases between. CDR3 length: 11 amino acids. This CDR3 is CASSFPSGYTF. The CDR3 nucleotides are TGTGCCAGCAGTTTCCCTAGTGGCTACACCTTC.

This clone was seen a single time. The chain combines TRBV27 with TRBJ1-4, with 7 bases that match TRBD1. The CDR3 has 18 residues. V shed 6 bases and J 5 bases; nucleotides not matched to a gene: 18. Germline CDR1 MNHEY, CDR2 SMNVEV (reference sequence). DNA for the CDR3: TGTGCCAGCAGACTGACAGGGCTTGCTTTCGCCTGGAATGAAAAACTGTTTTTT. The encoded protein is CASRLTGLAFAWNEKLFF.

In its sample, this clone was seen once. V usage is TRBV7-6 and J usage is TRBJ2-3; D is ambiguous. V was shortened by 2 bases and J by 4 bases, with 16 bases between the two germline ends. The CDR3 totals 16 residues. Germline V gene lookup returns CDR1 SGHVS and CDR2 FNYEAQ. This CDR3 is CASSLFLSSPPDTQYF. The CDR3 DNA reads TGTGCCAGCAGCTTATTCCTTTCTTCGCCCCCAGATACGCAGTATTTT.

The J gene is TRBJ1-4, the V gene TRBV28; possible D gene TRBD1, 6 bases. CDR3 length equals 14 residues. The germline gives CDR1 MDHEN, CDR2 SYDVKM. Trimming removed 3 bases at V and 5 bases at J, with 10 bases between. The CDR3 DNA reads as TGTGCCAGCAGTTTCTGGCAGGGGAATGAAAAACTGTTTTTT. Translated: CASSFWQGNEKLFF.

This chain links TRBV27 with TRBJ2-7; D is uncertain. V was shortened by 5 bases and J by 2 bases, with 16 bases between the two germline ends. CDR3 length equals 15 residues. Germline loops: CDR1 MNHEY, CDR2 SMNVEV (reference sequence). CDR3 region: CASSPYSGKAYEQYF. CDR3 DNA: TGTGCCAGCAGTCCTTATAGTGGCAAAGCCTACGAGCAGTACTTC.

This clone appeared once. V and J are TRBV18 and TRBJ1-1, with 7 bases identical to TRBD1. The CDR3 extends over 15 amino acids. The ends lost 6 bases at V and 1 base at J; junction bases unmatched: 8. CDR1 is KGHSH and CDR2 is LQKENI in the germline V gene. CDR3 DNA sequence: TGTGCCAGCTCCCAAGACAGGGTGAAGAACACTGAAGCTTTCTTT. It encodes CASSQDRVKNTEAFF.

The chain uses TRBV28 and TRBJ2-3; D not resolved. From germline, CDR1 is MDHEN and CDR2 SYDVKM. V was shortened by 6 bases and J by 1 base, with 11 bases between the two germline ends. The CDR3 covers 14 residues. Written as DNA, the CDR3 is TGTGCCAGCAGCCCCACTTCCCGCACAGATACGCAGTATTTT. Translating it yields CASSPTSRTDTQYF.

The rearrangement links TRBV6-4 to TRBJ2-2; 11 positions agree with TRBD2. This CDR3 comprises 17 residues. CDR1 is MRHNA, CDR2 SNTAGT, per germline. Trimming took 4 bases from V and 3 from J; bases not matched to a gene: 7. CDR3 in amino acids: CASSAVAGGPHTGELFF. As DNA, the CDR3 is TGTGCCAGCAGTGCCGTAGCGGGAGGGCCCCACACCGGGGAGCTGTTTTTT.

The chain carries TRBV27 and TRBJ1-3; D remains unclear. Germline-derived CDR1 and CDR2 are MNHEY and SMNVEV (reference sequence). Trimming left V 3 bases short and J 2 bases short, with 8 bases between. The CDR3 consists of 14 residues. DNA of the CDR3: TGTGCCAGCAGTTTCGGACGGACTGGAAACACCATATATTTT. This sequence encodes CASSFGRTGNTIYF.

The chain is built from TRBV5-1 and TRBJ2-7, with 7 nucleotides matching TRBD1. Germline V gene sequence: CDR1 SGHRS, CDR2 YFSETQ. V lost 0 bases, J lost 5 bases, and 8 bases stayed unmatched. The CDR3 has 15 amino acids. The CDR3 DNA follows: TGCGCCAGCAGCTTGGATGTCAGGGGGAAGGACGAGCAGTACTTC. Its protein is CASSLDVRGKDEQYF.

The CDR3 DNA follows: TGTGCCAGTAACTCCGGACAGGGGGCGGGTAGGGGTCAGCCCCAGCATTTT. Protein product: CASNSGQGAGRGQPQHF. V gene TRBV19 combines with J gene TRBJ1-5, with 11 bases aligning to TRBD1. This CDR3 is built from 17 residues. J gave up 6 bases and V 7 bases, and 14 bases lay outside the gene matches. The V gene's germline CDR1 is LNHDA and CDR2 SQIVND (reference sequence). The variable domain in full, completed from reference TRBV19 and TRBJ1-5, reads DGGITQSPKYLFRKEGQNVTLSCEQNLNHDAMYWYRQDPGQGLRLIYYSQIVNDFQKGDIAEGYSVSREKKESFPLTVTSAQKNPTAFYLCASNSGQGAGRGQPQHFGDGTRLSIL.

The V gene is TRBV9, the J gene TRBJ2-7; a possible D gene is TRBD2 (6 bases). The ends were cut back, 3 bases at V and 2 bases at J, with 21 bases in the middle. The germline CDR1 and CDR2 sequences are SGDLS and YYNGEE. The CDR3 spans 17 residues. This chain's CDR3 is CASSDGGDARDPYEQYF. Here the CDR3 DNA reads TGTGCCAGCAGCGACGGCGGGGACGCCCGGGATCCCTACGAGCAGTACTTC.

This clone has just one count. The V gene is TRBV7-8, the J gene TRBJ2-3; D not resolved. The CDR3 is 15 amino acids. Germline V gene sequence: CDR1 SGHVS, CDR2 FQNEAQ. Trimming took off 2 bases at V and 1 base at J, with 10 bases between the two ends. CDR3 in amino acids: CASSLLVSGTDTQYF. CDR3 in DNA: TGTGCCAGCAGCTTACTGGTTTCGGGCACAGATACGCAGTATTTT. Full variable domain (remainder filled in from reference TRBV7-8 and TRBJ2-3): GAGVSQSPRYKVAKRGQDVALRCDPISGHVSLFWYQQALGQGPEFLTYFQNEAQLDKSGLPSDRFFAERPEGSVSTLKIQRTQQEDSAVYLCASSLLVSGTDTQYFGPGTRLTVL.

This chain connects TRBV5-1 to TRBJ1-1; no clear D gene. V dropped 1 base and J dropped 0 bases, with 7 bases sitting between them. CDR1 is SGHRS and CDR2 is YFSETQ in the germline V gene. The length of the CDR3 is 14 residues. The CDR3 DNA is TGCGCCAGCAGCTTGAGGTTGGTGAACACTGAAGCTTTCTTT. It specifies CASSLRLVNTEAFF.

This clone is a singleton in its sample. The chain is built from TRBV6-6 and TRBJ2-5, with D perhaps TRBD2 (5 bases). This CDR3 has 12 amino acids. Germline CDR1 is MNHNY and CDR2 is SVGAGI (reference sequence). Between the trimmed V and J ends, which lost 5 bases and 9 bases, there was a span of 13 bases. In DNA form, the CDR3 reads TGTGCCAGCAGTACGACCCCGGAGGCCCAGTACTTC. Translated, it gives CASSTTPEAQYF.

This sequence joins TRBV5-4 and TRBJ2-1, with TRBD2 matching over 7 bases. The CDR3 length is 15 residues. The V and J ends lost 2 bases and 5 bases, in that order; junction bases with no gene match: 7. Germline CDR1 and CDR2: SGHNT and YYREEE (reference sequence). The CDR3 region has the DNA TGTGCCAGCAGCTTATCACTAGCGCGCCACAATGAGCAGTTCTTC. Translated: CASSLSLARHNEQFF. The entire variable domain, with the rest obtained from reference TRBV5-4 and TRBJ2-1, is as follows: ETGVTQSPTHLIKTRGQQVTLRCSSQSGHNTVSWYQQALGQGPQFIFQYYREEENGRGNFPPRFSGLQFPNYSSELNVNALELDDSALYLCASSLSLARHNEQFFGPGTRLTVL.

The chain uses TRBV11-2 and TRBJ2-7; D not certain. From germline, CDR1 is SGHAT and CDR2 FQNNGV. Between the trimmed V and J ends, which lost 2 bases and 3 bases, there was a span of 11 bases. The CDR3 extends over 14 amino acids. The CDR3 DNA is TGTGCCAGCAGCTTACTCCAGGCAGTCTACGAGCAGTACTTC. Residues: CASSLLQAVYEQYF.

CDR3 nucleotide sequence: TGTGCCAGCACCAGGGACCGGCTGGACTTGAGCTCTGGAAACACCATATATTTT. Its protein is CASTRDRLDLSSGNTIYF. The rearrangement uses TRBV7-9 and TRBJ1-3; weak D call: TRBD1 (5 bases). Trimming shortened V by 7 bases and J by 0 bases, and 22 bases separated the two germline ends. CDR3 length: 18 residues. Germline V gives CDR1 SEHNR, CDR2 FQNEAQ (reference sequence).

The chain has TRBV7-8 and TRBJ2-7; D not certain. V lost 2 bases and J 2 bases, leaving 7 bases between the germline ends. Germline V lookup: CDR1 SGHVS, CDR2 FQNEAQ. The CDR3 is 13 residues long. The CDR3 nucleotides read TGTGCCAGCAGCTTATACCGACCCTACGAGCAGTACTTC. Protein sequence: CASSLYRPYEQYF. The full variable domain, rest sourced from reference TRBV7-8 and TRBJ2-7, is GAGVSQSPRYKVAKRGQDVALRCDPISGHVSLFWYQQALGQGPEFLTYFQNEAQLDKSGLPSDRFFAERPEGSVSTLKIQRTQQEDSAVYLCASSLYRPYEQYFGPGTRLTVT.

This chain joins TRBV2 and TRBJ2-1, with 9 bases that match TRBD1. Germline trimming cut 6 bases from V and 8 bases from J; bases unmatched to any gene: 8. The CDR3 consists of 14 residues. Per the germline V gene, CDR1 is SNHLY and CDR2 is FYNNEI. Written as DNA, the CDR3 is TGTGCCAGCAGAAACAGGGGGCGGGTGGATGAGCAGTTCTTC. Protein: CASRNRGRVDEQFF.

V is TRBV30 and J is TRBJ1-2; D not resolved. The CDR3 is 13 residues long. Germline assignment: CDR1 GTSNPN and CDR2 SVGIG (reference sequence). The V end was cut by 2 bases, the J end by 6 bases, with 13 bases between. CDR3 protein: CAWSPLLENGYTF. In DNA, the CDR3 is TGTGCCTGGAGTCCGCTTCTGGAAAATGGCTACACCTTC.

V usage is TRBV15 and J usage is TRBJ1-2; 7 nucleotides align to TRBD1. V lost 1 base to trimming and J lost 4 bases; unmatched junction nucleotides: 6. The germline V gene encodes CDR1 LNHNV and CDR2 YYDKDF (reference sequence). The CDR3 has 15 amino acids. CDR3 sequence: CATSRATGEFYGYTF. The CDR3 nucleotides are TGTGCCACCAGCAGAGCAACAGGGGAATTCTATGGCTACACCTTC.

The chain joins TRBV13 to TRBJ1-4, with 9 bases matching TRBD1. V was clipped by 5 bases and J by 11 bases; unmatched bases: 9. Germline CDR1 reads PRHDT; CDR2 reads FYEKMQ (reference sequence). The CDR3 has 14 residues. The chain's CDR3 is CASSAGTGLEKLFF. CDR3 coding DNA: TGTGCCAGCAGCGCCGGGACAGGGTTGGAGAAACTGTTTTTT.

The gene calls are TRBV27 and TRBJ2-7; no clear D gene. Germline CDR1 reads MNHEY; CDR2 reads SMNVEV (reference sequence). This CDR3 has 14 residues. Deletions cut 2 bases from V and 6 bases from J, with 14 bases between. The CDR3 DNA reads TGTGCCAGCAGTTTAAACACACTCGGAACCGAGCAGTACTTC. This gives the protein CASSLNTLGTEQYF.

This clone was counted a single time. V is TRBV6-6 and J is TRBJ1-4; D not resolved. Per the germline V gene, CDR1 is MNHNY and CDR2 is SVGAGI (reference sequence). This CDR3 is 11 amino acids long. Trimming shortened V by 0 bases and J by 14 bases, and 7 bases separated the two germline ends. The CDR3 nucleotides read TGTGCCAGCAGTTACTCGGGAGATCTGTTTTTT. It is translated as CASSYSGDLFF.